This is a list of T cell receptor beta chains from one sample in a study of T cells after yellow fever vaccination. Via MiXCR, TCRdb re-called the 5' RACE reads, giving one row per CDR3 protein. The sample has some 600,000 distinct CDR3 sequences; about 12% are singletons. The sequencing here drew on PBMCs, taken on the day of the yellow fever booster vaccination. These receptors were collected from a man in his thirties or forties who received the YFV17D yellow fever vaccine. Each CDR3 is given with its conserved first and last residue. Fields, in order: clone size, J gene, V gene, D gene, CDR3 protein, CDR3 DNA. D genes are given only for firm matches. Rows give clone size only sometimes, using once, few, many, or a class for an expanded clone.

NA	TRBJ2-7	TRBV7-8	NA	CASSLSRGGPGIYEQYF	TGTGCCAGCAGTTTAAGTCGCGGAGGGCCTGGGATCTACGAGCAGTACTTC
NA	TRBJ2-1	TRBV3-1	TRBD2	CASSNPSGRLHLGEQFF	TGTGCCAGCAGCAACCCTAGCGGGAGGCTTCACCTCGGTGAGCAGTTCTTC
few	TRBJ1-5	TRBV5-6	NA	CASSLVGNNQPQHF	TGTGCCAGCAGCTTGGTCGGGAACAATCAGCCCCAGCATTTT
few	TRBJ1-4	TRBV7-9	NA	CASSSSLNEKLFF	TGTGCCAGCAGCTCCAGCCTAAATGAAAAACTGTTTTTT
NA	TRBJ1-1	TRBV7-2	NA	CASSFLFTGNTEAFF	TGTGCCAGCAGCTTCTTATTCACCGGGAACACTGAAGCTTTCTTT
NA	TRBJ2-7	TRBV25-1	NA	CASSSFTYEQYF	TGTGCCAGCAGCTCCTTCACCTACGAGCAGTACTTC
many	TRBJ2-1	TRBV7-7	NA	CASSLVPGPDNEQFF	TGTGCTAGCAGCTTAGTGCCGGGACCTGACAATGAGCAGTTCTTC
NA	TRBJ1-3	TRBV20-1	NA	CSARVFSGNTIYF	TGCAGTGCTAGGGTGTTCTCTGGAAACACCATATATTTT
NA	TRBJ2-3	TRBV6-5	NA	CASSYASWEYF	TGTGCCAGCAGTTACGCCAGTTGGGAATATTTT
NA	TRBJ1-3	TRBV6-1	NA	CASSQGVSGNTIYF	TGTGCCAGCAGCCAGGGTGTCTCTGGAAACACCATATATTTT
NA	TRBJ2-1	TRBV15	NA	CATSRSSGGTEQFF	TGTGCCACCAGCAGGTCCTCTGGGGGCACTGAGCAGTTCTTC
few	TRBJ2-1	TRBV7-2	NA	CASSLRAVYNEQFF	TGTGCCAGCAGCTTAAGAGCGGTCTACAATGAGCAGTTCTTC
NA	TRBJ2-1	TRBV5-1	NA	CASSSLAVYNEQFF	TGCGCCAGCAGCTCGTTAGCGGTCTACAATGAGCAGTTCTTC
few	TRBJ2-1	TRBV4-3	NA	CASSQGTGNEQFF	TGCGCCAGCAGCCAAGGTACAGGAAATGAGCAGTTCTTC
NA	TRBJ1-4	TRBV6-5	TRBD1	CASSSWTGYEKLFF	TGTGCCAGCAGTTCGTGGACAGGGTATGAAAAACTGTTTTTT
NA	TRBJ1-3	TRBV4-3	NA	CASSQDPTGMITGNTIYF	TGCGCCAGCAGCCAAGACCCCACAGGGATGATTACTGGAAACACCATATATTTT
NA	TRBJ2-1	TRBV6-1	NA	CASSPRGLATFNEQFF	TGTGCCAGCAGTCCCCGAGGCCTAGCCACGTTTAATGAGCAGTTCTTC
NA	TRBJ2-1	TRBV5-5	NA	CASSSPGTLYNEQFF	TGTGCCAGCAGCTCCCCCGGGACTTTGTACAATGAGCAGTTCTTC
NA	TRBJ2-1	TRBV20-1	NA	CSAGTYLRQFF	TGCAGTGCAGGGACTTATCTACGGCAGTTCTTC
few	TRBJ2-7	TRBV12-3/TRBV12-4	TRBD2	CASRRGAEEQYF	TGTGCCAGCAGGCGGGGGGCAGAGGAGCAGTACTTC
NA	TRBJ2-1	TRBV6-2/TRBV6-3	NA	CASSYSRVGEQFF	TGTGCCAGCAGTTACTCGAGGGTCGGGGAGCAGTTCTTC
many	TRBJ2-2	TRBV7-8	NA	CASSRDLTGELFF	TGTGCCAGCAGCCGCGATTTAACCGGGGAGCTGTTTTTT
NA	TRBJ2-1	TRBV29-1	NA	CSVEGVSYSSYNEQFF	TGCAGCGTTGAAGGTGTTAGCTATAGCTCCTACAATGAGCAGTTCTTC
few	TRBJ1-5	TRBV27	NA	CASSSFDGHNQPQHF	TGTGCCAGCAGTTCCTTTGACGGACACAATCAGCCCCAGCATTTT
NA	TRBJ2-2	TRBV20-1	NA	CSASTSTAAGELFF	TGCAGTGCTAGCACTAGTACCGCCGCCGGGGAGCTGTTTTTT
few	TRBJ2-5	TRBV10-3	NA	CAISALERQETQYF	TGTGCCATCAGTGCCCTGGAGAGGCAAGAGACCCAGTACTTC
NA	TRBJ2-5	TRBV7-2	NA	CASSPHQGETQYF	TGTGCCAGCAGCCCTCATCAGGGAGAGACCCAGTACTTC
NA	TRBJ2-7	TRBV5-1	NA	CASSRGGLAESYEQYF	TGCGCCAGCAGCAGGGGGGGCCTAGCGGAATCCTACGAGCAGTACTTC
NA	TRBJ2-1	TRBV10-1	TRBD1	CASSLQGANNEQFF	TGCGCCAGCAGTTTACAGGGGGCCAACAATGAGCAGTTCTTC
NA	TRBJ2-3	TRBV20-1	NA	CSARPGTVGDTQYF	TGCAGTGCTAGACCGGGGACTGTGGGAGATACGCAGTATTTT
few	TRBJ2-2	TRBV24-1	TRBD1	CATSDLTGGGDTGELFF	TGTGCCACCAGTGACCTGACAGGGGGTGGGGACACCGGGGAGCTGTTTTTT
few	TRBJ1-2	TRBV9	NA	CASSPHPFEGSGYTF	TGTGCCAGCAGCCCCCATCCTTTTGAGGGGTCTGGCTACACCTTC
few	TRBJ2-1	TRBV10-3	NA	CAISESREQFF	TGTGCCATCAGTGAGTCTCGCGAGCAGTTCTTC
NA	TRBJ2-3	TRBV11-2	NA	CASSFAGGSSTDTQYF	TGTGCCAGCAGCTTTGCGGGTGGCTCTAGCACAGATACGCAGTATTTT
NA	TRBJ2-1	TRBV7-2	TRBD2	CASSSSGRGYNEQFF	TGTGCCAGCAGCAGTAGCGGGAGGGGGTACAATGAGCAGTTCTTC
few	TRBJ2-3	TRBV7-7	NA	CASAGGQADTQYF	TGTGCTAGCGCCGGAGGGCAGGCGGATACGCAGTATTTT
NA	TRBJ2-1	TRBV19	TRBD1	CASGRQGNMNEQFF	TGTGCCAGTGGAAGACAGGGCAACATGAATGAGCAGTTCTTC
NA	TRBJ2-1	TRBV20-1	TRBD2	CSAEAERGTSGIDEQFF	TGCAGTGCTGAGGCGGAACGAGGGACTAGCGGGATCGATGAGCAGTTCTTC
few	TRBJ2-3	TRBV7-9	NA	CASSLGPSLTPDTQYF	TGTGCCAGCAGCTTAGGGCCTAGCTTAACGCCAGATACGCAGTATTTT
many	TRBJ2-7	TRBV6-5	NA	CASSYSPGSYEQYF	TGTGCCAGCAGTTACTCTCCAGGCTCCTACGAGCAGTACTTC
NA	TRBJ1-5	TRBV6-1	NA	CASSNPPGGNQPQHF	TGTGCCAGCAGTAATCCGCCCGGGGGCAATCAGCCCCAGCATTTT
few	TRBJ2-5	TRBV29-1	NA	CSGLESQETQYF	TGCAGCGGACTAGAAAGCCAAGAGACCCAGTACTTC
few	TRBJ1-1	TRBV7-2	NA	CASSWANTEAFF	TGTGCCAGCAGTTGGGCTAACACTGAAGCTTTCTTT
few	TRBJ2-5	TRBV20-1	NA	CSAPVGGLQETQYF	TGCAGTGCTCCGGTGGGGGGGCTACAAGAGACCCAGTACTTC
few	TRBJ2-7	TRBV20-1	TRBD1	CSALRTGAPYEQYF	TGCAGTGCTTTGCGGACAGGGGCGCCCTACGAGCAGTACTTC
NA	TRBJ2-7	TRBV3-1	TRBD1	CASSLDLTGFKQYF	TGTGCCAGCAGCCTCGACCTGACAGGGTTCAAGCAGTACTTC
NA	TRBJ2-1	TRBV4-3	TRBD2	CASSRAAGTRAYNEQFF	TGCGCCAGCAGCCGGGCCGCCGGGACTAGAGCCTACAATGAGCAGTTCTTC
few	TRBJ1-1	TRBV9	TRBD1	CASSVTGLSTEAFF	TGTGCCAGCAGCGTGACAGGGCTGTCCACTGAAGCTTTCTTT
NA	TRBJ1-5	TRBV6-1	NA	CASSQKLGNQPQHF	TGTGCCAGCAGCCAGAAGTTAGGAAATCAGCCCCAGCATTTT
NA	TRBJ2-7	TRBV4-3	NA	CASSPNPTRIYEQYF	TGCGCCAGCAGCCCGAACCCGACAAGGATCTACGAGCAGTACTTC
NA	TRBJ1-1	TRBV7-2	NA	CASSLGALPVAEAFF	TGTGCCAGCAGCTTAGGGGCGCTCCCGGTGGCTGAAGCTTTCTTT
NA	TRBJ2-5	TRBV6-2/TRBV6-3	NA	CASSYSSSSGETQYF	TGTGCCAGCAGTTACTCGTCGTCCTCGGGAGAGACCCAGTACTTC